This T cell receptor beta chain derives from a study of identical twins listed by TCRdb under 2016. With regard to the full study: TCR alpha and beta repertoires from monozygotic twins, unrelated adults of various ages and cord blood were deep-sequenced to test whether fetal clonotypes persist. To rule out contamination, replicate twin experiments were performed at different times with different library preparation protocols.

V is shortened by 4 bases, J by 4 bases, and the region joining them spans 24 bases. The CDR3 measures 18 amino acids from cysteine to phenylalanine. Only CDR3 DNA remains: 54 bases, in frame from the first base. The germline V gene gives CDR1 as SGHRS and CDR2 as YFSETQ. On the study overall, not on this receptor specifically: Out-of-frame TCR alpha sharing in monozygotic twins was systematically underestimated by recombination models, whereas sharing between unrelated individuals was in agreement with the recombination models. Abundant cord blood beta clonotypes had fewer insertions, young adult naive repertoires showed a similar but weaker trend, and memory repertoires showed no such trend. Because the same donors could not be followed over many years, the conclusions relied on cross-sectional statistical analysis. Zero-insertion analyses could be partly confounded by invariant T cells such as MAIT and iNKT, although diverse VJ usage argued against such confounding for most clonotypes. Compared with coincidental sharing between unrelated individuals, out-of-frame TCR alpha sequences shared between twins showed an excess of sequences with low generation probability. A weaker excess of twin sharing was found in beta out-of-frame sequences because the signal-to-noise ratio was lowered by fewer shared sequences.

Only healthy Caucasian donors were included. The study also sequenced three unrelated non-twin adults: a male aged 18 to 30, a male aged 50 to 59 and a female aged 50 to 59. Miltenyi CD45RO+ enrichment and human naive T-cell isolation kits were used to isolate memory (CD45RO+) and naive T cells from PBMC. A remark on this clonotype: The specificity of this receptor is unknown. Per-base qualities were not stored, and no clone one base away is much larger.

The protocol used for the library was 5' RACE. Sequencing was carried out with an Illumina HiSeq 2000. Template switching added a universal primer binding site, and the final cDNA carried a unique molecular identifier that allowed TCR cDNA molecules to be counted accurately. Specific primers in the conserved constant-segment region were used to synthesize first-strand cDNA for TCR alpha and beta chains. To control for contamination, every cDNA library carried two barcodes: a SMART-Mk sample barcode plus Illumina barcodes. Two successive PCR steps introduced TruSeq adapter sequences along with Illumina sample barcodes. The Illumina HiSeq platform was used with custom primers to sequence TCR alpha and beta cDNA libraries. The source study handled its data this way. Unique molecular identifiers were extracted from raw reads with MiGEC, and CDR3 positions were determined with MiXCR. For each individual, recombination models were inferred using an EM algorithm with the repgenHMM and IGoR tools. Shared clonotype analysis was performed with the tcR package in R, normalizing sharing by the product of cloneset sizes. Out-of-frame nonproductive sequences were analyzed to study raw recombination free of thymic and clonal selection effects. TCRdb ran its own pipeline on the public reads, namely fastp trimming at Q25 and MiXCR clone calling, and kept in-frame beta chains. For every CDR3 protein sequence, its rows merge into one entry that carries the most common genes and DNA. Here the V and J calls rest on TCRdb's processing, not on the authors' analysis. Across this sample there are 400,000 to 500,000 distinct CDR3 sequences, with roughly 20% seen only once. 12% of the sample rests with the top ten.

The clonotype was recovered from a man in his fifties in good health. The specimen was naive T cells sorted from blood. The sample's cell subset or site label is to be understood as: cells isolated with a human naive T-cell isolation kit. The chain is made from TRBV5-1 and TRBJ2-1; a weak D assignment points to TRBD1 (6 bases agree). At the DNA level, the sequence is TGCGCCAGCAGCCTGACAGGCTATGAGGGCCACCAGTACAATGAGCAGTTCTTC. Its coded protein is CASSLTGYEGHQYNEQFF.